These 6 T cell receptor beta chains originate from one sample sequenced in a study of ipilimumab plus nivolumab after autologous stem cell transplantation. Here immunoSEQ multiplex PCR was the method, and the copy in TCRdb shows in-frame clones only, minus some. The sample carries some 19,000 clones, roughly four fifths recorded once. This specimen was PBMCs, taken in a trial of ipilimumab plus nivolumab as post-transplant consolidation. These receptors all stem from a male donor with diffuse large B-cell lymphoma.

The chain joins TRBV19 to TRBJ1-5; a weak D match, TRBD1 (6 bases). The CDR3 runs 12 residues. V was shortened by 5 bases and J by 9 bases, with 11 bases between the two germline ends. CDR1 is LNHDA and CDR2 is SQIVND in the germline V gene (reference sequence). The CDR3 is CASSADRTPQHF. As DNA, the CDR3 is TGTGCCAGTAGTGCTGACAGGACGCCCCAGCATTTT.

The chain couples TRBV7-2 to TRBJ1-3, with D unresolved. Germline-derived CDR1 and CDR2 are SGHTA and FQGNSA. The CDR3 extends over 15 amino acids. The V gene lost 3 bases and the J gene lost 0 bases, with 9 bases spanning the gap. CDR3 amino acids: CASSFGRLSGNTIYF. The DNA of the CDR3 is TGTGCCAGCAGCTTCGGACGGCTCTCTGGAAACACCATATATTTT. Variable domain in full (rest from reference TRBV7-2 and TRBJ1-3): GAGVSQSPSNKVTEKGKDVELRCDPISGHTALYWYRQSLGQGLEFLIYFQGNSAPDKSGLPSDRFSAERTGGSVSTLTIQRTQQEDSAVYLCASSFGRLSGNTIYFGEGSWLTVV.

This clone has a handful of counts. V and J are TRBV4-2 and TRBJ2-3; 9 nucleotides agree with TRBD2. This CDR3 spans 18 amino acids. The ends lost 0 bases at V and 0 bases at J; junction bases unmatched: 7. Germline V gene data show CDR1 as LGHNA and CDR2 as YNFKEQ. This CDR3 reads CASSQDGGGLASTDTQYF. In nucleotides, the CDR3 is TGTGCCAGCAGCCAAGATGGGGGTGGACTAGCGAGCACAGATACGCAGTATTTT.

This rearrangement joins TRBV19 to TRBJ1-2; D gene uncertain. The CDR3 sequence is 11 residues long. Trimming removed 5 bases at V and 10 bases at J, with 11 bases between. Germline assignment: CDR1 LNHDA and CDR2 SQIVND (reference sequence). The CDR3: CASSVRRVYTF. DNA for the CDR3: TGTGCCAGTAGTGTCCGTCGGGTCTACACCTTC.

For the CDR3, the DNA is TGTGCCAGCAGTTTATTAGGGTGGACAGGCACCGGGGAGCTGTTTTTT. Translated, it gives CASSLLGWTGTGELFF. The rearrangement links TRBV27 to TRBJ2-2, with 7 bases matching TRBD1. CDR3 length: 16 residues. Germline V gene sequence: CDR1 MNHEY, CDR2 SMNVEV (reference sequence). V was clipped by 1 base and J by 4 bases; unmatched bases: 6.

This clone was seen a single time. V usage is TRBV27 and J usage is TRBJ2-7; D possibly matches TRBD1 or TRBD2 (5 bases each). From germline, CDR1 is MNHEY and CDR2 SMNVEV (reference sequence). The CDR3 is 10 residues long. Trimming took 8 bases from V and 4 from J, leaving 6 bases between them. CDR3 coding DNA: TGTGCCAGCGGGGGTTACGAGCAGTACTTC. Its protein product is CASGGYEQYF.